The clone carrying this TCR beta chain was picked up a small number of times. With 3 bases clipped from V and 4 bases from J, the junction kept 10 bases outside the gene matches. Per the germline V gene, CDR1 is SGHRS and CDR2 is YFSETQ. This CDR3 spans 16 amino acids. The data are from a study of blood T cell repertoires in COVID-19. Study background: COVID-19 samples collected from the United States, Italy and Spain covered acute and convalescent phases. Sample material is recorded as cDNA or gDNA derived from T cells, B-cell-depleted T cells, or PBMCs.

Per the study methods: Nucleated cell number was recorded as an estimate derived from reference gene primer amplification. Assay used: immunoSEQ multiplex PCR; TCRdb lists only in-frame clones, some missing. That table gives V, J and clone size, and the DNA gave D and trimming. This table holds approximately 280,000 clones, approximately 90% found once. The sample taken for sequencing was peripheral blood. This TCR derives from a middle-aged man with acute or convalescent COVID-19. The V and J genes are TRBV5-1 and TRBJ1-3, with 7 bases aligning to TRBD1. The DNA for the CDR3 is TGCGCCAGCAGCTCGACGGGACAGCGGCTAGGAAACACCATATATTTT. It is translated as CASSSTGQRLGNTIYF.